These 6 T cell receptor beta chains came from one sample sequenced in a study of shared clonotypes between healthy human individuals. Data came from immunoSEQ multiplex PCR; TCRdb stores just in-frame clones and leaves some out. The sample includes over a million clones, around 78% seen only once; the top ten take more than 0.55%. The sequenced material came from memory CD4+ T cells from PBMCs. Stated subset: CD45RA-negative fraction. The receptor set was obtained from a man younger than 35 in good health. Some clones in this sample may be carry-over from other donors' samples.

This clone was observed a single time. This chain uses TRBV29-1 with TRBJ2-1; D is uncertain. The CDR3 has 14 amino acids. The V gene's germline CDR1 is SQVTM and CDR2 ANQGSEA. V was cut by 6 bases and J by 1 base, with 13 bases left in between. The CDR3 here is CSVYWSKSYNEQFF. CDR3 DNA sequence: TGCAGCGTGTACTGGTCTAAGTCCTACAATGAGCAGTTCTTC.

The J gene is TRBJ2-7, the V gene TRBV4-1, with D possibly matching TRBD2 (6 bases). V was shortened by 0 bases and J by 4 bases, with 16 bases between the two germline ends. The CDR3 has 16 amino acids. Germline CDR1 reads MGHRA; CDR2 reads YSYEKL. CDR3 in DNA: TGCGCCAGCAGCCAAGAAAAATCCGGAGGGAGATACGAGCAGTACTTC. Translation gives CASSQEKSGGRYEQYF.

This rearrangement joins TRBV29-1 to TRBJ1-4, with D perhaps matching TRBD1 (6 bases). From germline, CDR1 is SQVTM and CDR2 ANQGSEA. The CDR3 loop spans 14 amino acids. CDR3 nucleotide sequence: TGCAGTGGTTTCTCGGGGGCAGATAATGAAAAACTGTTTTTT. Its translation is CSGFSGADNEKLFF. The full variable domain, with the rest looked up from reference TRBV29-1 and TRBJ1-4, is SAVISQKPSRDICQRGTSLTIQCQVDSQVTMMFWYRQQPGQSLTLIATANQGSEATYESGFVIDKFPISRPNLTFSTLTVSNMSPEDSSIYLCSGFSGADNEKLFFGSGTQLSVL.

The chain is built from TRBV9 and TRBJ2-1; tentatively, D is TRBD2 (6 bases). Per germline, CDR1 SGDLS and CDR2 YYNGEE. This CDR3 contains 13 residues. V lost 3 bases and J 6 bases, leaving 10 bases between the germline ends. CDR3 amino acids: CASSGGTLNEQFF. DNA for the CDR3: TGTGCCAGCAGCGGCGGGACTCTCAATGAGCAGTTCTTC.

This clone was detected a few times. The V call is TRBV18, the J call TRBJ1-1; TRBD1 agrees at 7 bases. The CDR3 runs 16 residues. J gave up 2 bases and V 0 bases, and 6 bases lay outside the gene matches. CDR1 and CDR2 from the germline V gene are KGHSH and LQKENI. CDR3 loop: CASSPPAGGDNTEAFF. The CDR3 DNA follows: TGTGCCAGCTCACCACCTGCAGGGGGGGATAACACTGAAGCTTTCTTT.

V gene TRBV19 combines with J gene TRBJ2-5, with 10 bases identical to TRBD2. Looked up from germline, CDR1 is LNHDA and CDR2 is SQIVND (reference sequence). With 6 bases clipped from V and 8 bases from J, the junction kept 12 bases outside the gene matches. CDR3 length: 15 amino acids. CDR3 nucleotide sequence: TGTGCCAGTAGCCCCCGGCCAGCGGGGGGGGGTACCCAGTACTTC. Its translation is CASSPRPAGGGTQYF.